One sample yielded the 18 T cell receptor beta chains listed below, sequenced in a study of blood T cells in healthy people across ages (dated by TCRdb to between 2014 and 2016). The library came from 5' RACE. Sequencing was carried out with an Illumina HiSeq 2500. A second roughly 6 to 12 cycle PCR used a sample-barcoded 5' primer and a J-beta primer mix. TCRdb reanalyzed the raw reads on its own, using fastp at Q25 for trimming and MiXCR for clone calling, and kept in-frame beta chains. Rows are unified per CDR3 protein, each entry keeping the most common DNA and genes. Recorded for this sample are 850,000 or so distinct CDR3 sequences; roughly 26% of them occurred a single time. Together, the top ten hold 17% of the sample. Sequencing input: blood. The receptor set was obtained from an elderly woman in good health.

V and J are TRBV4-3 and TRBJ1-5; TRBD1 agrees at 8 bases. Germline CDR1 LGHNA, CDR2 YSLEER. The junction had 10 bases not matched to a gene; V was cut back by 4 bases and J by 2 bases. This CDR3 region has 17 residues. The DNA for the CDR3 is TGCGCCAGCAGCCTGGATTCTACAGGGGGAGGCAATCAGCCCCAGCATTTT. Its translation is CASSLDSTGGGNQPQHF.

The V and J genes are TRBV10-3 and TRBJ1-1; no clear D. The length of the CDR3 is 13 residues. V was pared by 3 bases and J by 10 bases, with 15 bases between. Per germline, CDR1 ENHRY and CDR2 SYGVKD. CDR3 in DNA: TGTGCCATCAGTGACCCTACCCCGGCTGCAGCTTTCTTT. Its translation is CAISDPTPAAAFF.

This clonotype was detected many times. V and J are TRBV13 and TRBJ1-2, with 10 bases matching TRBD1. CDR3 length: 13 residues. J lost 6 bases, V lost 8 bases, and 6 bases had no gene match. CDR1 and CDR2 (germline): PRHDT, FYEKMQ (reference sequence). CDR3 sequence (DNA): TGTGCCAGCGGAGGGACAGGGGTGAATGGCTACACCTTC. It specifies CASGGTGVNGYTF.

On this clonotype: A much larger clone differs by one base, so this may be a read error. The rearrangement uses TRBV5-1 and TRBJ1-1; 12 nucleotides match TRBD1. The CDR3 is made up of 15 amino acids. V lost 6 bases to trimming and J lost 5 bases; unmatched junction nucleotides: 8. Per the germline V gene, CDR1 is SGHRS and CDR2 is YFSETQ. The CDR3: CASKPGTGGCTEAFF. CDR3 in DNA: TGCGCCAGCAAGCCCGGGACAGGGGGCTGTACTGAAGCTTTCTTT.

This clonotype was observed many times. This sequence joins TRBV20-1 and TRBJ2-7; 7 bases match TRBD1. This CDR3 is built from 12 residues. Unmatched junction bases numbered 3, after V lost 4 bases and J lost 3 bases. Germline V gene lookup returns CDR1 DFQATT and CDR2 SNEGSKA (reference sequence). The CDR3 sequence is CSAIRDSYEQYF. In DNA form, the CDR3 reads TGCAGTGCTATCCGGGACAGCTACGAGCAGTACTTC.

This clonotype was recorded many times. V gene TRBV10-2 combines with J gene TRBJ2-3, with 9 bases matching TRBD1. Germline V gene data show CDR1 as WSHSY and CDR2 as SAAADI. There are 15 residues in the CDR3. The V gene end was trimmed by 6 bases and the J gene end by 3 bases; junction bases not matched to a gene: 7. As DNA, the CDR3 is TGCGCCAGCAGAGGAGGGGACAGGGTAACAGATACGCAGTATTTT. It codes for CASRGGDRVTDTQYF.

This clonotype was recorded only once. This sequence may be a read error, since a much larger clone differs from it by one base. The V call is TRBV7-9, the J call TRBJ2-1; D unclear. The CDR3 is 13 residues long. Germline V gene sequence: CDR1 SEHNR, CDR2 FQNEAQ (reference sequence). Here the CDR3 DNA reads TGTGCCAGCAGCTTATTGTCTACCAATGAGGAGTTCTTC. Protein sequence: CASSLLSTNEEFF.

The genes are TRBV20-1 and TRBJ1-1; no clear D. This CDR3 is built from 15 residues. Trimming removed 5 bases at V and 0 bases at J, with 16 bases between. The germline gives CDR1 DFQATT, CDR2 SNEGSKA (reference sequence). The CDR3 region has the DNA TGCAGTGCTTCCCGCAATGGACTCCTGAACACTGAAGCTTTCTTT. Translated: CSASRNGLLNTEAFF.

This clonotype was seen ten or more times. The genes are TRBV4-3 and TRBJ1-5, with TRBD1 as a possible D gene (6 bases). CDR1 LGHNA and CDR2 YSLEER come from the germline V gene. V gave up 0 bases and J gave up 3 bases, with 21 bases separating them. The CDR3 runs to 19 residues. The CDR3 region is CASSQDRATGPTTNQPQHF. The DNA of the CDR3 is TGCGCCAGCAGCCAAGATAGAGCGACAGGCCCCACCACCAATCAGCCCCAGCATTTT.

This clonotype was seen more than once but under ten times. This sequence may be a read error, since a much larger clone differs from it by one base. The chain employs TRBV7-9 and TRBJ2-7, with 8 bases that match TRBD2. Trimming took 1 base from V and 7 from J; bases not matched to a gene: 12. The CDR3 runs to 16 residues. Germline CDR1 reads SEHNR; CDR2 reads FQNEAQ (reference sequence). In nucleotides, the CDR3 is TGTGCCAGCAGCTTAGTCGGGGGGGCTATCTACAATGAGCAGTACTTC. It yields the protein CASSLVGGAIYNEQYF.

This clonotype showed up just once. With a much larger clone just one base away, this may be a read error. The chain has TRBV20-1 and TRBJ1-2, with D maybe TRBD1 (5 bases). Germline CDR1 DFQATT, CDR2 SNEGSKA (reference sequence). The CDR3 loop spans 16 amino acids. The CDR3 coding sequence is TGCAGTGCTAGACTGGACGGGGGACGGCATCTCTATGGCTGCACCTTC. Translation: CSARLDGGRHLYGCTF.

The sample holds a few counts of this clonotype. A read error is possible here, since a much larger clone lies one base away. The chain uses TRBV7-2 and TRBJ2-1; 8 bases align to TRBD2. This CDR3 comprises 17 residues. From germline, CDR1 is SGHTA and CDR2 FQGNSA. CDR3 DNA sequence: TGTGCCAGCAACTTAGCCGGGGGGGGCAGCTCCTACAATGAGCAGTTCTTC. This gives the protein CASNLAGGGSSYNEQFF. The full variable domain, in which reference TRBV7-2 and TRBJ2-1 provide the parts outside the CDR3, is GAGVSQSPSNKVTEKGKDVELRCDPISGHTALYWYRQSLGQGLEFLIYFQGNSAPDKSGLPSDRFSAERTGGSVSTLTIQRTQQEDSAVYLCASNLAGGGSSYNEQFFGPGTRLTVL.

The CDR3 region is CASSFWDQETQYF. The DNA of the CDR3 is TGTGCCAGCAGCTTTTGGGACCAAGAGACCCAGTACTTC. V usage is TRBV7-9 and J usage is TRBJ2-5; D is undetermined. V was cut by 3 bases and J by 0 bases, with 5 bases left in between. From germline, CDR1 is SEHNR and CDR2 FQNEAQ (reference sequence). The CDR3 has 13 residues.

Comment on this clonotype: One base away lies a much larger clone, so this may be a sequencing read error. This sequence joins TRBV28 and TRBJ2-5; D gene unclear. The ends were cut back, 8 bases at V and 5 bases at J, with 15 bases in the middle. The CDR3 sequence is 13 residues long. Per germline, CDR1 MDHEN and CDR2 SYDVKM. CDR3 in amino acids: CASLKTLQETQYF. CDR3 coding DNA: TGTGCCAGCCTTAAAACCCTTCAGGAGACCCAGTACTTC.

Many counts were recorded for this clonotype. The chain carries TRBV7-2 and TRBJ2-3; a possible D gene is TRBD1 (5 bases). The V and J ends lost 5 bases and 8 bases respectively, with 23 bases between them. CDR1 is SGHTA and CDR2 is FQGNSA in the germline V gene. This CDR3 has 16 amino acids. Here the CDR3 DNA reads TGTGCCAGCAGCCTACAGACAGTCCGCGGATATGGTACGCAGTATTTT. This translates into CASSLQTVRGYGTQYF.

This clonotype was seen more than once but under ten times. CDR3 region: CASSEWGLATGEQFF. The CDR3 nucleotides are TGTGCCAGCAGTGAATGGGGACTAGCTACGGGGGAGCAGTTCTTC. The chain carries TRBV2 and TRBJ2-1; TRBD2 agrees at 9 bases. The CDR3 totals 15 residues. The J segment lost 10 bases and the V segment lost 2 bases, leaving 9 bases of the junction unmatched. Germline lookup yields CDR1 SNHLY and CDR2 FYNNEI.

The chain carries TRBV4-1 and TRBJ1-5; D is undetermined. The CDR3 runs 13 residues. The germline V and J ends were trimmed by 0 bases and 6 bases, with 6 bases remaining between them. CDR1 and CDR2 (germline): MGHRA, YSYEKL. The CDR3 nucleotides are TGCGCCAGCAGCCAAGATGATGGTCAGCCCCAGCATTTT. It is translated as CASSQDDGQPQHF.

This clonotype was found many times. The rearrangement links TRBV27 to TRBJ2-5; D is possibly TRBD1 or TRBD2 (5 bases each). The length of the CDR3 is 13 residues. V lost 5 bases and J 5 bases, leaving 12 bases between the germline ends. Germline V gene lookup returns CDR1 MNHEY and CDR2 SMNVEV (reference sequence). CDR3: CASSGAGRETQYF. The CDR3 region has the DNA TGTGCCAGCAGTGGGGCGGGTAGGGAGACCCAGTACTTC.